The 24 T cell receptor beta chains presented below share a single source sample, sequenced in a study of blood T cell repertoires in COVID-19. The data were produced by immunoSEQ multiplex PCR, yet TCRdb's version contains in-frame clones alone and is incomplete. In the table there are 300,000 to 350,000 clones, 88% of which are singletons. Sequencing used peripheral blood. These receptors all come from a woman aged 70 to 79 with COVID-19, enrolled during active disease.

This rearrangement joins TRBV9 to TRBJ2-1; no reliable D call. Germline lookup yields CDR1 SGDLS and CDR2 YYNGEE. Between the trimmed V and J ends, which lost 0 bases and 5 bases, there was a span of 9 bases. The CDR3 consists of 14 residues. DNA of the CDR3: TGTGCCAGCAGCGTAGCTACCGCGAACAATGAGCAGTTCTTC. Protein sequence: CASSVATANNEQFF.

This chain links TRBV19 with TRBJ2-1, with 12 bases identical to TRBD1. Germline V gene data show CDR1 as LNHDA and CDR2 as SQIVND (reference sequence). The CDR3 is 13 amino acids. After removal of 6 bases from V and 9 bases from J, the junction contained 3 bases not matched to a gene. CDR3 bases: TGTGCCAGTAGAGGGACAGGGGGCGGTGAGCAGTTCTTC. Residues: CASRGTGGGEQFF.

The chain couples TRBV5-1 to TRBJ1-5; no firm D call. CDR3 length equals 15 residues. Germline lookup yields CDR1 SGHRS and CDR2 YFSETQ. The V end was cut by 4 bases, the J end by 0 bases, with 11 bases between. Here the CDR3 DNA reads TGCGCCAGCAGCCCCGCGGCTAATAGCAATCAGCCCCAGCATTTT. Translating gives CASSPAANSNQPQHF.

The chain employs TRBV19 and TRBJ2-3, with D perhaps matching TRBD2 (7 bases). Germline-derived CDR1 and CDR2 are LNHDA and SQIVND (reference sequence). The V gene lost 6 bases and the J gene lost 8 bases, with 18 bases spanning the gap. The length of the CDR3 is 14 residues. CDR3 loop: CASRIVGGPGTQYF. In nucleotides, the CDR3 is TGTGCCAGTAGAATTGTCGGGGGGCCGGGTACGCAGTATTTT. Looking up the rest from reference TRBV19 and TRBJ2-3 gives the full variable domain: DGGITQSPKYLFRKEGQNVTLSCEQNLNHDAMYWYRQDPGQGLRLIYYSQIVNDFQKGDIAEGYSVSREKKESFPLTVTSAQKNPTAFYLCASRIVGGPGTQYFGPGTRLTVL.

The chain combines TRBV18 with TRBJ1-6; D uncertain. V lost 4 bases and J 9 bases, leaving 19 bases between the germline ends. Germline V gene sequence: CDR1 KGHSH, CDR2 LQKENI. This CDR3 region has 16 residues. For the CDR3, the DNA is TGTGCCAGCTCACGAGAGGACCCCGTCGAGGGTTCACCCCTCCACTTT. Its protein is CASSREDPVEGSPLHF.

The J gene is TRBJ2-3, the V gene TRBV9, with 7 positions matching TRBD1. Germline values: CDR1 SGDLS, CDR2 YYNGEE. Germline trimming cut 4 bases from V and 4 bases from J; bases unmatched to any gene: 15. The CDR3 runs to 17 residues. This CDR3 reads CASSPRRQGTLPDTQYF. The CDR3, as DNA: TGTGCCAGCAGCCCCCGGCGACAGGGTACCCTTCCAGATACGCAGTATTTT. The whole variable domain, filled in from reference TRBV9 and TRBJ2-3, reads DSGVTQTPKHLITATGQRVTLRCSPRSGDLSVYWYQQSLDQGLQFLIQYYNGEERAKGNILERFSAQQFPDLHSELNLSSLELGDSALYFCASSPRRQGTLPDTQYFGPGTRLTVL.

The gene calls are TRBV5-1 and TRBJ2-5; a weak D match, TRBD1 (5 bases). This CDR3 region has 14 residues. Germline CDR1 and CDR2: SGHRS and YFSETQ. V lost 4 bases, J lost 0 bases, and 10 bases lay in between. The CDR3 reads CASSPVGDQETQYF. As DNA, the CDR3 is TGCGCCAGCAGCCCGGTAGGGGACCAAGAGACCCAGTACTTC.

The chain carries TRBV24-1 and TRBJ2-7, with 8 nucleotides matching TRBD1. CDR3 size: 15 residues. CDR1 KGHDR and CDR2 SFDVKD come from the germline V gene. V shed 5 bases and J 3 bases; nucleotides not matched to a gene: 8. CDR3 nucleotides: TGTGCCACCAGTGGTCCGCGACAGGGGAGCTACGAGCAGTACTTC. It translates to CATSGPRQGSYEQYF.

V and J are TRBV18 and TRBJ1-5, with D unresolved. Germline CDR1 reads KGHSH; CDR2 reads LQKENI. V was clipped by 2 bases and J by 3 bases, with 14 bases between them. The length of the CDR3 is 16 residues. The chain's CDR3 is CASSPSVSINNQPQHF. CDR3 in DNA: TGTGCCAGCTCACCATCGGTCTCTATAAACAATCAGCCCCAGCATTTT.

This sequence joins TRBV19 and TRBJ1-2; possible D gene TRBD1, 5 bases. CDR1 is LNHDA, CDR2 SQIVND, per germline (reference sequence). V was clipped by 5 bases and J by 2 bases, with 9 bases between them. This CDR3 has 13 amino acids. DNA for the CDR3: TGTGCCAGTAGTCAGGGATTAAACTATGGCTACACCTTC. Its translation is CASSQGLNYGYTF.

The CDR3 nucleotides are TGTGCCAGCAGTTACTCCGAAGCGGGGTCCGGGGAGACCCAGTACTTC. This translates into CASSYSEAGSGETQYF. This sequence joins TRBV6-5 and TRBJ2-5; TRBD2 matches 7 bases. CDR1 is MNHEY, CDR2 SVGAGI, per germline. Germline trimming cut 0 bases from V and 5 bases from J; bases unmatched to any gene: 9. The CDR3 length is 16 residues.

This clone was picked up many times. V gene TRBV4-1 combines with J gene TRBJ1-2; D is unresolved. This CDR3 is 16 amino acids long. The germline gives CDR1 MGHRA, CDR2 YSYEKL. Trimming took 0 bases from V and 3 from J, leaving 14 bases between them. CDR3 sequence: CASSQDMAGMDYGYTF. CDR3 DNA: TGCGCCAGCAGCCAAGATATGGCCGGGATGGACTATGGCTACACCTTC.

The chain joins TRBV19 to TRBJ1-4, with 9 bases lining up with TRBD1. The V segment lost 8 bases and the J segment 2 bases; nucleotides outside the gene matches: 6. CDR1 and CDR2 from the germline V gene are LNHDA and SQIVND (reference sequence). The CDR3 has 15 residues. This chain's CDR3 is CASSQGASTNEKLFF. CDR3 DNA sequence: TGTGCCAGTTCACAGGGGGCGTCGACTAATGAAAAACTGTTTTTT.

The chain links TRBV9 to TRBJ1-1; D is unresolved. The CDR3 is 15 residues long. Germline lookup yields CDR1 SGDLS and CDR2 YYNGEE. Trimming removed 0 bases at V and 1 base at J, with 10 bases between. The CDR3 sequence: CASSVAGRENTEAFF. The DNA for the CDR3 is TGTGCCAGCAGCGTAGCCGGGCGGGAGAACACTGAAGCTTTCTTT.

Points on this clone: The junction and the germline gene differ at one end; a read error may be behind it. The genes are TRBV19 and TRBJ2-3, with TRBD2 matching over 10 bases. The germline V gene encodes CDR1 LNHDA and CDR2 SQIVND (reference sequence). The CDR3 runs to 14 residues. Here the CDR3 reads CASSIDQRGGRLDF. For the CDR3, the DNA is TGTGCCAGTAGTATAGACCAGCGGGGGGGCCGGCTGGATTTT.

The chain couples TRBV5-6 to TRBJ2-7, with 9 bases matching TRBD1. Unmatched junction bases numbered 4, after V lost 0 bases and J lost 3 bases. The CDR3 sequence is 15 residues long. Per germline, CDR1 SGHDT and CDR2 YYEEEE. The CDR3, as DNA: TGTGCCAGCAGCTTGGCCGGGACAGGGCTCTACGAGCAGTACTTC. This translates into CASSLAGTGLYEQYF. Complete variable domain (other parts from reference TRBV5-6 and TRBJ2-7): DAGVTQSPTHLIKTRGQQVTLRCSPKSGHDTVSWYQQALGQGPQFIFQYYEEEERQRGNFPDRFSGHQFPNYSSELNVNALLLGDSALYLCASSLAGTGLYEQYFGPGTRLTVT.

The gene calls are TRBV10-2 and TRBJ1-1; D not resolved. V was pared by 3 bases and J by 4 bases, with 9 bases between. There are 13 residues in the CDR3. Germline CDR1 reads WSHSY; CDR2 reads SAAADI. Here the CDR3 reads CASSDFEGTEAFF. In nucleotides, the CDR3 is TGCGCCAGCAGTGACTTCGAGGGCACTGAAGCTTTCTTT.

V gene TRBV29-1 combines with J gene TRBJ2-7; D is unclear. The CDR3 totals 12 residues. From germline, CDR1 is SQVTM and CDR2 ANQGSEA. V was pared by 0 bases and J by 6 bases, with 9 bases between. The CDR3: CSVEEARGEQYF. The DNA for the CDR3 is TGCAGCGTTGAAGAGGCCCGTGGCGAGCAGTACTTC.

The chain has TRBV6-5 and TRBJ1-5; 7 bases match TRBD1. Losses at the gene ends were 6 bases for V and 5 bases for J; bases not matched to a gene: 4. CDR1 is MNHEY and CDR2 is SVGAGI in the germline V gene. CDR3 length equals 13 residues. This CDR3 reads CASSRGQYQPQHF. CDR3 nucleotides: TGTGCCAGCAGCCGGGGACAGTATCAGCCCCAGCATTTT.

Only a few counts were recorded for this clone. The chain employs TRBV5-1 and TRBJ1-3; unclear D gene. Trimming pared 0 bases from V and 2 bases from J, leaving 6 bases between. In germline, CDR1 is SGHRS, CDR2 YFSETQ. This CDR3 has 14 residues. Written as DNA, the CDR3 is TGCGCCAGCAGCTTGGGGGCTGCTGGAAACACCATATATTTT. Translating gives CASSLGAAGNTIYF. Full variable domain (missing parts from reference TRBV5-1 and TRBJ1-3): KAGVTQTPRYLIKTRGQQVTLSCSPISGHRSVSWYQQTPGQGLQFLFEYFSETQRNKGNFPGRFSGRQFSNSRSEMNVSTLELGDSALYLCASSLGAAGNTIYFGEGSWLTVV.

This clone was recorded once. The gene calls are TRBV11-2 and TRBJ1-3; unclear D gene. Trimming removed 1 base at V and 1 base at J, with 8 bases between. The CDR3 length is 15 residues. Germline V gene sequence: CDR1 SGHAT, CDR2 FQNNGV. The CDR3 loop is CASSLVRGSGNTIYF. The CDR3 coding sequence is TGTGCCAGCAGCTTAGTGCGAGGTTCTGGAAACACCATATATTTT.

The V call is TRBV6-6, the J call TRBJ1-5; D unresolved. Germline V CDR1 and CDR2: MNHNY, SVGAGI (reference sequence). V was shortened by 5 bases and J by 1 base, with 12 bases between the two germline ends. The CDR3 length is 15 residues. CDR3 coding DNA: TGTGCCAGCAGTCTGCCCGGGGTCAGCAATCAGCCCCAGCATTTT. This translates into CASSLPGVSNQPQHF.

This chain connects TRBV19 to TRBJ2-1; a weak D match, TRBD1 (5 bases). This CDR3 has 15 residues. The V end was cut by 3 bases, the J end by 0 bases, with 9 bases between. CDR1 and CDR2 from the germline V gene are LNHDA and SQIVND (reference sequence). The CDR3 DNA is TGTGCCAGTAGTATCCGTGGGGCCTCCTACAATGAGCAGTTCTTC. It specifies CASSIRGASYNEQFF.

This chain connects TRBV5-1 to TRBJ2-3; 10 bases line up with TRBD2. Germline trimming cut 1 base from V and 1 base from J; bases unmatched to any gene: 3. The CDR3 spans 16 residues. The germline gives CDR1 SGHRS, CDR2 YFSETQ. CDR3 nucleotide sequence: TGCGCCAGCAGCTTGTACGGGACTAGCGGCACAGATACGCAGTATTTT. It codes for CASSLYGTSGTDTQYF.